This T cell receptor (beta chain) was found in a study of blood T cell repertoires in COVID-19. Assay: immunoSEQ multiplex PCR; the TCRdb copy retains only in-frame clones and omits some. The sample records around 200,000 clones, 85% to 90% being singletons. There are 15 residues in the CDR3. J gave up 3 bases and V 5 bases, and 9 bases lay outside the gene matches. Per the germline V gene, CDR1 is MDHEN and CDR2 is SYDVKM. Sequencing was carried out using peripheral blood. The chain recombines TRBV28 with TRBJ1-2; 7 positions agree with TRBD1. This receptor was identified in a man in his sixties who had recovered from COVID-19. Written as DNA, the CDR3 is TGTGCCAGCAGTCAGGGGACAGCGGCTCACTATGGCTACACCTTC. Translation: CASSQGTAAHYGYTF.